This T cell receptor (beta chain) comes out of a study of T cell responses to AZD1222 COVID-19 vaccine. The method was immunoSEQ multiplex PCR; TCRdb's version includes in-frame clones alone and lacks a portion of them. The repertoire consists of some 140,000 clones, with around 90% occurring once and the leading ten covering about 20%. Study outcomes and limitations: Spike-specific TCR breadth and depth were elevated following two AZD1222 doses. The study found vaccine-associated CD4 TCRs spanning spike, dominant at 160-218 and 743-854. White British ancestry dominated among donors, who included more females, and clonal diversity was possibly underestimated.

As concerns this clone: Its specificity is not known.

Germline values: CDR1 SGHNT, CDR2 YYREEE (reference sequence). CDR3 size: 13 residues. J lost 5 bases, V lost 3 bases, and 2 bases had no gene match. The sample in question was peripheral blood, obtained on day 0 of AZD1222 vaccination. The rearrangement joins TRBV5-4 to TRBJ2-1; 7 bases align to TRBD1. The receptor was derived from an adult in good health. This CDR3 is CASSSGTDNEQFF. CDR3 nucleotides: TGTGCCAGCAGCTCCGGGACAGACAATGAGCAGTTCTTC.